The 16 T cell receptor beta chains below come from one sample, sequenced in a study of blood T cell repertoires in COVID-19. Assay used: immunoSEQ multiplex PCR; TCRdb lists only in-frame clones, some missing. This repertoire shows approximately 120,000 clones, 83% found once; its top ten account for around a sixth. Sequencing used peripheral blood. The receptors come from a woman aged 60-70 years with acute or convalescent COVID-19.

This clone has a count of ten or more. The CDR3 region is CASSQGVRDIFHGYTF. CDR3 bases: TGCGCCAGCAGCCAAGGAGTGAGGGACATTTTTCATGGCTACACCTTC. This rearrangement joins TRBV4-1 to TRBJ1-2; D possibly corresponds to TRBD1 (6 bases). Trimming shortened V by 1 base and J by 6 bases, and 18 bases separated the two germline ends. This CDR3 has 16 amino acids. Looked up from germline, CDR1 is MGHRA and CDR2 is YSYEKL.

The V call is TRBV30, the J call TRBJ1-2; 9 bases line up with TRBD1. The V gene end was trimmed by 4 bases and the J gene end by 8 bases; junction bases not matched to a gene: 2. Germline lookup yields CDR1 GTSNPN and CDR2 SVGIG (reference sequence). The CDR3 runs 11 residues. The CDR3 is CAWNRGQGYTF. For the CDR3, the DNA is TGTGCCTGGAACAGGGGGCAAGGCTACACCTTC.

This chain joins TRBV28 and TRBJ1-2; the D is unclear. The CDR3 sequence is 15 residues long. Deletions cut 7 bases from V and 0 bases from J, with 15 bases between. Germline-derived CDR1 and CDR2 are MDHEN and SYDVKM. The CDR3 is CASTKQPLANYGYTF. The CDR3 region has the DNA TGTGCCAGCACGAAACAGCCCTTAGCTAACTATGGCTACACCTTC.

This clone has just one count. V and J are TRBV7-6 and TRBJ1-2; a possible D gene is TRBD1 (5 bases). Germline CDR1 reads SGHVS; CDR2 reads FNYEAQ. V was trimmed by 3 bases and J by 1 base, leaving 9 bases between them. CDR3 length equals 14 residues. CDR3 in DNA: TGTGCCAGCAGCTTGGACACTTTTAACTATGGCTACACCTTC. Protein product: CASSLDTFNYGYTF. Full variable domain (outside the CDR3, taken from reference TRBV7-6 and TRBJ1-2): GAGVSQSPRYKVTKRGQDVALRCDPISGHVSLYWYRQALGQGPEFLTYFNYEAQQDKSGLPNDRFSAERPEGSISTLTIQRTEQRDSAMYRCASSLDTFNYGYTFGSGTRLTVV.

This chain connects TRBV28 to TRBJ2-3, with 13 bases lining up with TRBD2. CDR3 length equals 16 residues. The V and J ends lost 6 bases and 1 base, in that order; junction bases with no gene match: 4. Germline CDR1 and CDR2: MDHEN and SYDVKM. CDR3 nucleotides: TGTGCCAGCAGACCACTAGCGGGGGGGGGCACAGATACGCAGTATTTT. Its protein is CASRPLAGGGTDTQYF.

The chain is built from TRBV11-3 and TRBJ2-2, with 7 bases lining up with TRBD1. The germline CDR1 and CDR2 sequences are SGHNT and YENEEA. This CDR3 contains 16 residues. V gave up 5 bases and J gave up 0 bases; unmatched junction bases: 6. CDR3 sequence: CASSNRGYTNTGELFF. Written as DNA, the CDR3 is TGTGCCAGCAGCAACAGGGGATACACGAACACCGGGGAGCTGTTTTTT.

V is TRBV28 and J is TRBJ2-3; D is undetermined. Trimming shortened V by 3 bases and J by 1 base, and 11 bases separated the two germline ends. This CDR3 is 15 amino acids long. Germline V lookup: CDR1 MDHEN, CDR2 SYDVKM. The CDR3 reads CASSFGGKGTDTQYF. In nucleotides, the CDR3 is TGTGCCAGCAGTTTCGGCGGAAAAGGCACAGATACGCAGTATTTT.

This chain uses TRBV5-4 with TRBJ1-6; D remains ambiguous. The CDR3 has 12 residues. CDR1 is SGHNT, CDR2 YYREEE, per germline (reference sequence). For the CDR3, the DNA is TGTGCGGCGGGCGCGGGAGACTCACCCCTCCACTTT. Its translation is CAAGAGDSPLHF.

The chain couples TRBV7-8 to TRBJ2-2; TRBD1 aligns across 7 bases. Trimming took 5 bases from V and 2 from J; bases not matched to a gene: 11. Germline CDR1 reads SGHVS; CDR2 reads FQNEAQ. The CDR3 spans 17 residues. CDR3 protein: CASSRVPGQSNTGELFF. Written as DNA, the CDR3 is TGTGCCAGCAGCCGGGTTCCGGGACAGTCCAACACCGGGGAGCTGTTTTTT.

The J gene is TRBJ2-1, the V gene TRBV11-2; D not resolved. There are 13 residues in the CDR3. The germline V gene has CDR1 SGHAT and CDR2 FQNNGV. V lost 1 base and J lost 7, with 8 bases in between. CDR3 in amino acids: CASSLVWQNEQFF. In DNA form, the CDR3 reads TGTGCCAGCAGCTTAGTCTGGCAGAATGAGCAGTTCTTC.

The gene calls are TRBV2 and TRBJ1-1, with 7 bases matching TRBD1. CDR1 is SNHLY, CDR2 FYNNEI, per germline. V was pared by 6 bases and J by 5 bases, with 6 bases of the junction left unmatched. The CDR3 runs to 13 residues. CDR3 nucleotide sequence: TGTGCCAGCAGAGACAGGGTGCAGACTGAAGCTTTCTTT. It is translated as CASRDRVQTEAFF.

The rearrangement uses TRBV29-1 and TRBJ2-1; TRBD2 matches 11 bases. V gave up 4 bases and J gave up 9 bases; unmatched junction bases: 8. This CDR3 spans 14 amino acids. CDR1 and CDR2 from the germline V gene are SQVTM and ANQGSEA. CDR3 amino acids: CSVGSSGRALEQFF. CDR3 nucleotide sequence: TGCAGCGTTGGTAGTAGCGGGAGGGCCCTTGAGCAGTTCTTC.

The rearrangement links TRBV2 to TRBJ1-5; D possibly corresponds to TRBD1 (5 bases). The CDR3 totals 13 residues. Germline CDR1 and CDR2: SNHLY and FYNNEI. V was cut by 7 bases and J by 6 bases, with 13 bases left in between. CDR3 residues: CASTPGRGQPQHF. CDR3 sequence (DNA): TGTGCCAGCACCCCCGGGAGGGGTCAGCCCCAGCATTTT. The complete variable domain, with remaining parts taken from reference TRBV2 and TRBJ1-5, reads EPEVTQTPSHQVTQMGQEVILRCVPISNHLYFYWYRQILGQKVEFLVSFYNNEISEKSEIFDDQFSVERPDGSNFTLKIRSTKLEDSAMYFCASTPGRGQPQHFGDGTRLSIL.

The chain links TRBV19 to TRBJ1-5; TRBD1 matches 7 bases. The CDR3 loop spans 14 amino acids. CDR1 LNHDA and CDR2 SQIVND come from the germline V gene (reference sequence). The ends lost 6 bases at V and 2 bases at J; junction bases unmatched: 4. The DNA of the CDR3 is TGTGCCAGTAGCCCTGGACAGGGCAATCAGCCCCAGCATTTT. This encodes CASSPGQGNQPQHF.

The chain is built from TRBV7-9 and TRBJ1-2; D gene unclear. The germline CDR1 and CDR2 sequences are SEHNR and FQNEAQ (reference sequence). The CDR3 loop spans 11 amino acids. Trimming left V 3 bases short and J 8 bases short, with 7 bases between. The CDR3 spells CASSLGGGYTF. In nucleotides, the CDR3 is TGTGCCAGCAGCTTGGGCGGGGGCTACACCTTC.

CDR3 in DNA: TGTGCCAGCACAGGGGGCCCCGGGGAGCTGTTTTTT. This encodes CASTGGPGELFF. V gene TRBV28 combines with J gene TRBJ2-2; 8 nucleotides line up with TRBD1. CDR1 MDHEN and CDR2 SYDVKM come from the germline V gene. This CDR3 comprises 12 residues. V trimming: 7 bases; J trimming: 6 bases; junction bases outside the gene matches: 1.